Following are 18 T cell receptor beta chains from one sample sequenced in a study of cytomegalovirus exposure and HLA in healthy donors. PCR involved 60 Vbeta and 13 Jbeta primers. Here immunoSEQ multiplex PCR was the method, and the copy in TCRdb shows in-frame clones only, minus some. This repertoire shows around 88,000 clones, over 70% found once; its top ten account for roughly 6.6%. Sequenced sample: PBMCs. All receptors come from a man in his fifties in good health and CMV-seropositive.

CDR3 nucleotide sequence: TGTGCCAGCAGTAGGACTAGTTTTTCCTACGAGCAGTACTTC. Translation gives CASSRTSFSYEQYF. The rearrangement links TRBV2 to TRBJ2-7; 7 nucleotides match TRBD2. CDR1 and CDR2 from the germline V gene are SNHLY and FYNNEI. This CDR3 contains 14 residues. V shed 5 bases and J 1 base; nucleotides not matched to a gene: 5.

V and J are TRBV14 and TRBJ2-1, with 7 bases that match TRBD1. With 4 bases clipped from V and 2 bases from J, the junction kept 2 bases outside the gene matches. This CDR3 comprises 14 residues. CDR1 and CDR2 from the germline V gene are SGHDN and FVKESK. CDR3 nucleotides: TGTGCCAGCAGCCGGGGGACAGCCTACAATGAGCAGTTCTTC. Translation gives CASSRGTAYNEQFF.

DNA of the CDR3: TGTGCCAGCTCACCAGGACAGATCGGAGAAGCTTTCTTT. This translates into CASSPGQIGEAFF. The gene calls are TRBV18 and TRBJ1-1; tentatively, D is TRBD1 (6 bases). V was trimmed by 2 bases and J by 8 bases, leaving 12 bases between them. Germline CDR1 and CDR2: KGHSH and LQKENI. The length of the CDR3 is 13 residues.

The chain uses TRBV28 and TRBJ2-7; TRBD1 might be the D (6 bases). The V end lost 6 bases, the J end lost 3 bases, and 15 bases lay between the germline ends. CDR3 length equals 14 residues. Germline V CDR1 and CDR2: MDHEN, SYDVKM. CDR3 nucleotides: TGTGCCAGCAGCAGGTCCGGGGACAACTACGAGCAGTACTTC. Translating it yields CASSRSGDNYEQYF.

The chain combines TRBV7-8 with TRBJ1-5; 11 nucleotides align to TRBD1. Germline V gene sequence: CDR1 SGHVS, CDR2 FQNEAQ. This CDR3 comprises 16 residues. V trimming: 5 bases; J trimming: 10 bases; junction bases outside the gene matches: 13. As DNA, the CDR3 is TGTGCCAGCAGCCCGACCCTGGGACAGGGGGATCGCCCCCAGCATTTT. Translating it yields CASSPTLGQGDRPQHF.

This clone showed up just a few times. Additional DNA sequences in this sample encode the identical CDR3. The chain is built from TRBV7-2 and TRBJ1-2; TRBD1 agrees at 10 bases. CDR3 length: 14 amino acids. Germline lookup yields CDR1 SGHTA and CDR2 FQGNSA. The junction had 14 bases not matched to a gene; V was cut back by 5 bases and J by 14 bases. Here the CDR3 reads CASSPGDRGQGTTF. In DNA form, the CDR3 reads TGTGCCAGCAGCCCGGGGGACAGGGGACAGGGGACTACCTTC.

This rearrangement joins TRBV10-3 to TRBJ2-5; 8 bases line up with TRBD1. The trim removed 2 bases at V and 5 bases at J, leaving 7 bases unmatched. This CDR3 spans 15 amino acids. Germline CDR1 is ENHRY and CDR2 is SYGVKD. CDR3 sequence reads: CAISEAAGGTETQYF. As DNA, the CDR3 is TGTGCCATCAGTGAGGCGGCAGGGGGCACGGAGACCCAGTACTTC.

The V and J genes are TRBV10-3 and TRBJ1-1; possibly TRBD1 for D (5 bases). The length of the CDR3 is 12 residues. Germline assignment: CDR1 ENHRY and CDR2 SYGVKD. The germline V and J ends were trimmed by 6 bases and 7 bases, with 12 bases remaining between them. CDR3 DNA: TGTGCCATCAGGGGGGGAGGACGTGAAGCTTTCTTT. This encodes CAIRGGGREAFF.

The V and J genes are TRBV18 and TRBJ1-1, with TRBD1 as a possible D gene (6 bases). Trimming cost V 8 bases and J 1 base, with 11 bases left between them. CDR1 is KGHSH and CDR2 is LQKENI in the germline V gene. The CDR3 is made up of 13 amino acids. The CDR3 spells CASLGQRNTEAFF. The CDR3 DNA reads as TGTGCCAGCCTAGGACAGAGGAACACTGAAGCTTTCTTT.

The genes are TRBV13 and TRBJ1-3; 7 nucleotides align to TRBD1. Germline CDR1 reads PRHDT; CDR2 reads FYEKMQ (reference sequence). Trimming took 4 bases from V and 4 from J; bases not matched to a gene: 4. The CDR3 contains 14 residues. The CDR3, as DNA: TGTGCCAGCAGCTCAGACAGGGCCGGAAACACCATATATTTT. This codes for CASSSDRAGNTIYF.

The V gene is TRBV9, the J gene TRBJ1-4; 12 bases align to TRBD1. This CDR3 region has 14 residues. The ends lost 5 bases at V and 8 bases at J; junction bases unmatched: 4. Per the germline V gene, CDR1 is SGDLS and CDR2 is YYNGEE. CDR3 sequence (DNA): TGTGCCAGCAGTGGGACAGGGGGCTCGGAAAAACTGTTTTTT. It translates to CASSGTGGSEKLFF.

The rearrangement uses TRBV18 and TRBJ2-3; D gene unclear. Trimming left V 2 bases short and J 2 bases short, with 20 bases between. Germline V gene lookup returns CDR1 KGHSH and CDR2 LQKENI. The CDR3 loop spans 18 amino acids. The CDR3 is CASSPVSVWLQSTDTQYF. The CDR3 DNA follows: TGTGCCAGCTCACCAGTGTCTGTATGGTTACAGTCCACAGATACGCAGTATTTT.

This chain links TRBV20-1 with TRBJ1-2, with 7 bases that match TRBD1. The V and J ends lost 5 bases and 8 bases, in that order; junction bases with no gene match: 5. Germline CDR1 reads DFQATT; CDR2 reads SNEGSKA (reference sequence). The CDR3 loop spans 11 amino acids. CDR3 nucleotides: TGCAGTGCTTTACAGGGGCCCGGCTACACCTTC. It translates to CSALQGPGYTF.

This clone was found a few times. J is TRBJ2-7 and V is TRBV4-3; 9 positions match TRBD2. Germline CDR1 is LGHNA and CDR2 is YSLEER. V dropped 0 bases and J dropped 2; count of bases not matched to a gene: 5. This CDR3 has 16 amino acids. Written as DNA, the CDR3 is TGCGCCAGCAGCCAAGATCTGGCGGGGGGGCCCTACGAGCAGTACTTC. Protein product: CASSQDLAGGPYEQYF.

The chain uses TRBV19 and TRBJ1-2; possible D gene TRBD1, 5 bases. V was trimmed by 8 bases and J by 3 bases, leaving 16 bases between them. The CDR3 length is 14 residues. Germline V gene data show CDR1 as LNHDA and CDR2 as SQIVND (reference sequence). The CDR3 DNA sequence: TGTGCCAGTCAGCCGGTGGGGGGGGACTATGGCTACACCTTC. Translating it yields CASQPVGGDYGYTF.

This clone was seen only once. At one boundary the junction diverges from the germline segment, which might be a read error. The V gene is TRBV6-5, the J gene TRBJ1-2, with D perhaps matching TRBD1 (6 bases). The germline CDR1 and CDR2 sequences are MNHEY and SVGAGI. The CDR3 length is 13 residues. In DNA, the CDR3 is TGTGCCAGCAGGAGCGGGACATTCTATGGCTACCCCTTC. Protein sequence: CASRSGTFYGYPF.

The chain couples TRBV19 to TRBJ1-2; 7 bases are a match to TRBD1. Germline loops: CDR1 LNHDA, CDR2 SQIVND (reference sequence). The J segment lost 1 base and the V segment lost 5 bases, leaving 7 bases of the junction unmatched. The CDR3 consists of 15 residues. This CDR3 is CASSQRTGDNYGYTF. Here the CDR3 DNA reads TGTGCCAGTAGTCAGAGGACAGGAGATAACTATGGCTACACCTTC.

This clone showed up just a few times. The junction does not match germline at one end; this may be a read error. This sequence joins TRBV4-3 and TRBJ1-4; 8 nucleotides align to TRBD1. CDR3 length: 15 amino acids. Germline V CDR1 and CDR2: LGHNA, YSLEER. CDR3: CASNQGDRQNEKLFF. CDR3 sequence (DNA): TGCGCCAGCAACCAAGGGGACAGGCAGAATGAAAAACTGTTTTTT.